These 24 T cell receptor beta chains came from one sample sequenced in a study of blood T cell repertoires in COVID-19. The assay was immunoSEQ multiplex PCR, and TCRdb's table has in-frame clones only and misses some. The sample has 390,000 or so clones, just over 85% seen once. Sequencing was carried out using peripheral blood. The source is a woman in her 30s with active or convalescent COVID-19.

This chain links TRBV4-1 with TRBJ2-7; 9 bases align to TRBD2. CDR1 and CDR2 (germline): MGHRA, YSYEKL. There are 17 residues in the CDR3. Trimming removed 0 bases from V and 5 bases from J; junction bases left unmatched: 11. The CDR3 spells CASSQDLEAGGTDEQYF. CDR3 coding DNA: TGCGCCAGCAGCCAAGATCTAGAAGCGGGAGGTACAGACGAGCAGTACTTC.

This clone was counted once. J is TRBJ1-6 and V is TRBV5-6; 9 bases match TRBD1. Germline V gene lookup returns CDR1 SGHDT and CDR2 YYEEEE. The CDR3 is 15 residues long. V lost 4 bases, J lost 10 bases, and 9 bases stayed unmatched. The CDR3, as DNA: TGTGCCAGCAGCCAAGGACAGGGGATGGGGTCACCCCTCCACTTT. It specifies CASSQGQGMGSPLHF. Using reference TRBV5-6 and TRBJ1-6 for the parts outside the CDR3, the full variable domain is DAGVTQSPTHLIKTRGQQVTLRCSPKSGHDTVSWYQQALGQGPQFIFQYYEEEERQRGNFPDRFSGHQFPNYSSELNVNALLLGDSALYLCASSQGQGMGSPLHFGNGTRLTVT.

The genes are TRBV3-1 (or the pseudogene TRBV3-2) and TRBJ2-5, with D maybe TRBD2 (6 bases). Trimming left V 4 bases short and J 3 bases short, with 9 bases between. This CDR3 is built from 13 residues. Germline V gives CDR1 LGHDT, CDR2 YNNKEL (reference sequence). CDR3 nucleotide sequence: TGTGCCAGCAGCCTCCGCGGGGAAGAGACCCAGTACTTC. The encoded protein is CASSLRGEETQYF.

In this sample, this clone turned up a few times. Other DNA sequences of this sample code for an identical CDR3. The gene calls are TRBV5-1 and TRBJ1-1; a possible D gene is TRBD1 (6 bases). V lost 7 bases to trimming and J lost 4 bases, with 11 bases between them. The V gene's germline CDR1 is SGHRS and CDR2 YFSETQ. This CDR3 is built from 12 residues. The CDR3 DNA follows: TGCGCCAGCTCCATAGGGGGCACTGAAGCTTTCTTT. This sequence encodes CASSIGGTEAFF.

This clone has a single count. The J gene is TRBJ1-5, the V gene TRBV5-4, with TRBD1 matching 7 bases. This CDR3 contains 12 residues. Looked up from germline, CDR1 is SGHNT and CDR2 is YYREEE (reference sequence). The V and J ends lost 9 bases and 5 bases, in that order; junction bases with no gene match: 5. The CDR3 bases are TGTGCCACCGACAGGGACGATCAGCCCCAGCATTTT. Translating gives CATDRDDQPQHF.

The chain recombines TRBV12-3 or TRBV12-4 with TRBJ2-7; the match to TRBD2 covers 7 bases. With V trimmed by 7 bases and J by 7 bases, 7 bases remained unmatched. This CDR3 comprises 12 residues. This CDR3 is CASNRGEEEQYF. The CDR3 DNA follows: TGTGCCAGCAACCGGGGGGAGGAGGAGCAGTACTTC.

This clone was counted between two and nine times. The J gene is TRBJ2-3, the V gene TRBV5-1, with 10 nucleotides matching TRBD2. This CDR3 contains 15 residues. The V gene end was trimmed by 4 bases and the J gene end by 1 base; junction bases not matched to a gene: 3. CDR1 and CDR2 (germline): SGHRS, YFSETQ. In nucleotides, the CDR3 is TGCGCCAGCAGCCTCGGGACTAGCGGCACAGATACGCAGTATTTT. It encodes CASSLGTSGTDTQYF.

The gene calls are TRBV6-4 and TRBJ2-1; TRBD2 agrees at 11 bases. Germline V CDR1 and CDR2: MRHNA, SNTAGT. Trimming took 1 base from V and 9 from J; bases not matched to a gene: 5. The CDR3 spans 15 residues. The DNA of the CDR3 is TGTGCCAGCAGTGACTTAGCGGGGGGGCCGGGTGAGCAGTTCTTC. As protein: CASSDLAGGPGEQFF.

This clone was observed a handful of times. The V call is TRBV4-1, the J call TRBJ2-5, with D hard to call. Looked up from germline, CDR1 is MGHRA and CDR2 is YSYEKL. The CDR3 extends over 14 amino acids. Trimming removed 1 base at V and 2 bases at J, with 8 bases between. The CDR3 DNA follows: TGCGCCAGCAGCCAAGGGAGAATACAAGAGACCCAGTACTTC. It is translated as CASSQGRIQETQYF.

This clone came up once. V and J are TRBV4-1 and TRBJ1-2; D remains unclear. Looked up from germline, CDR1 is MGHRA and CDR2 is YSYEKL. The length of the CDR3 is 16 residues. Trimming left V 0 bases short and J 0 bases short, with 11 bases between. The CDR3 nucleotides read TGCGCCAGCAGCCAAGAGCCAGGATCGACTAACTATGGCTACACCTTC. It yields the protein CASSQEPGSTNYGYTF.

The chain combines TRBV6-5 with TRBJ1-3; 9 bases are shared with TRBD1. The CDR3 totals 15 residues. Germline lookup yields CDR1 MNHEY and CDR2 SVGAGI. V shed 5 bases and J 4 bases; nucleotides not matched to a gene: 6. The CDR3 is CASSTDRGEGNTIYF. CDR3 bases: TGTGCCAGCAGTACTGACAGGGGGGAAGGAAACACCATATATTTT.

This clone has a handful of counts. This sequence joins TRBV10-3 and TRBJ1-2; 10 nucleotides align to TRBD1. The CDR3 is made up of 15 amino acids. Trimming took 3 bases from V and 7 from J; bases not matched to a gene: 8. CDR1 is ENHRY, CDR2 SYGVKD, per germline. CDR3 DNA: TGTGCCATCAGTGAAGACAGGGGGCTCCTGGGTGGCTACACCTTC. Its protein product is CAISEDRGLLGGYTF.

In its sample, this clone was seen many times. The chain is built from TRBV6-4 and TRBJ1-1; 9 nucleotides align to TRBD1. From germline, CDR1 is MRHNA and CDR2 SNTAGT. The CDR3 runs 14 residues. The V gene end was trimmed by 5 bases and the J gene end by 6 bases; junction bases not matched to a gene: 7. This CDR3 is CASSRDRERAEAFF. The CDR3 DNA is TGTGCCAGCAGTCGGGACAGGGAAAGGGCTGAAGCTTTCTTT.

The J gene is TRBJ1-1, the V gene TRBV7-9; the match to TRBD1 covers 9 bases. The germline gives CDR1 SEHNR, CDR2 FQNEAQ (reference sequence). The CDR3 loop spans 14 amino acids. J lost 3 bases, V lost 5 bases, and 4 bases had no gene match. CDR3 DNA sequence: TGTGCCAGCAGCAGGGACAGGGTTGACACTGAAGCTTTCTTT. It is translated as CASSRDRVDTEAFF.

The genes are TRBV7-8 and TRBJ1-2; 7 bases match TRBD1. Germline loops: CDR1 SGHVS, CDR2 FQNEAQ. CDR3 length equals 13 residues. The trim removed 5 bases at V and 7 bases at J, leaving 7 bases unmatched. CDR3 in amino acids: CASSPEGAGGYTF. CDR3 in DNA: TGTGCCAGCAGCCCAGAGGGGGCTGGTGGCTACACCTTC.

The V call is TRBV7-8, the J call TRBJ2-6, with 8 bases matching TRBD2. The CDR3 totals 19 residues. V shed 4 bases, J shed 0 bases, and the junction held 11 bases outside the gene matches. CDR1 is SGHVS and CDR2 is FQNEAQ in the germline V gene. The CDR3 sequence: CASSSAGSGNLSGANVLTF. CDR3 DNA sequence: TGTGCCAGCAGCTCAGCGGGTAGCGGGAACCTCTCTGGGGCCAACGTCCTGACTTTC.

The chain employs TRBV28 and TRBJ2-7, with D unclear. Germline V gene data show CDR1 as MDHEN and CDR2 as SYDVKM. V shed 10 bases and J shed 0 bases, with 13 bases lying between them. The CDR3 runs to 13 residues. This CDR3 is CATLGSSSYEQYF. DNA of the CDR3: TGTGCCACCTTGGGCAGCAGCTCCTACGAGCAGTACTTC.

The chain recombines TRBV27 with TRBJ1-1; maybe TRBD1 (5 bases). The V end was cut by 6 bases, the J end by 10 bases, with 24 bases between. This CDR3 has 15 residues. Germline CDR1 is MNHEY and CDR2 is SMNVEV (reference sequence). The CDR3 protein is CASSPAGTADPGAFF. The DNA of the CDR3 is TGTGCCAGCAGCCCAGCCGGGACTGCCGATCCTGGAGCTTTCTTT.

The chain carries TRBV28 and TRBJ2-3; 7 bases fit TRBD2. V shed 5 bases and J 0 bases; nucleotides not matched to a gene: 14. CDR1 and CDR2 from the germline V gene are MDHEN and SYDVKM. The CDR3 spans 18 residues. CDR3 region: CASSGVTGGTTSTDTQYF. The CDR3 region has the DNA TGTGCCAGCAGTGGGGTAACCGGGGGGACCACTAGCACAGATACGCAGTATTTT.

DNA of the CDR3: TGTGCCATCGGGCTAGGGGGGACAGGGTGGACAGATACGCAGTATTTT. Protein product: CAIGLGGTGWTDTQYF. The rearrangement uses TRBV10-3 and TRBJ2-3; 9 bases map to TRBD1. Germline values: CDR1 ENHRY, CDR2 SYGVKD. The CDR3 length is 16 residues. After removal of 8 bases from V and 3 bases from J, the junction contained 12 bases not matched to a gene.

This clone occurred a few times. The rearrangement links TRBV4-1 to TRBJ2-1; 9 bases line up with TRBD2. This CDR3 region has 16 residues. CDR1 and CDR2 (germline): MGHRA, YSYEKL. Germline trimming cut 0 bases from V and 6 bases from J; bases unmatched to any gene: 6. The CDR3 bases are TGCGCCAGCAGCCAAGATGCGCGGGAGGGCATCAATGAGCAGTTCTTC. Protein product: CASSQDAREGINEQFF.

The V and J genes are TRBV2 and TRBJ1-5, with 12 bases aligning to TRBD1. The ends lost 6 bases at V and 3 bases at J; junction bases unmatched: 3. Per germline, CDR1 SNHLY and CDR2 FYNNEI. The CDR3 length is 15 residues. CDR3 amino acids: CASRWDRGPNQPQHF. The CDR3 nucleotides are TGTGCCAGCAGATGGGACAGGGGGCCCAATCAGCCCCAGCATTTT.

V gene TRBV9 combines with J gene TRBJ1-2; the match to TRBD1 covers 7 bases. CDR3 length: 14 amino acids. Germline V gives CDR1 SGDLS, CDR2 YYNGEE. V shed 1 base, J shed 4 bases, and the junction held 4 bases outside the gene matches. CDR3 protein: CASSVTGESYGYTF. In DNA form, the CDR3 reads TGTGCCAGCAGCGTAACAGGGGAGAGCTATGGCTACACCTTC.

The chain combines TRBV14 with TRBJ1-1; weak D call: TRBD1 (5 bases). Trimming stripped 5 bases from V and 3 bases from J, with 10 bases between. The CDR3 consists of 13 residues. CDR1 is SGHDN and CDR2 is FVKESK in the germline V gene. CDR3 loop: CASSSDSYTEAFF. The CDR3 nucleotides are TGTGCCAGCAGCTCTGACAGCTACACTGAAGCTTTCTTT. The entire variable domain, with the rest obtained from reference TRBV14 and TRBJ1-1, is as follows: EAGVTQFPSHSVIEKGQTVTLRCDPISGHDNLYWYRRVMGKEIKFLLHFVKESKQDESGMPNNRFLAERTGGTYSTLKVQPAELEDSGVYFCASSSDSYTEAFFGQGTRLTVV.